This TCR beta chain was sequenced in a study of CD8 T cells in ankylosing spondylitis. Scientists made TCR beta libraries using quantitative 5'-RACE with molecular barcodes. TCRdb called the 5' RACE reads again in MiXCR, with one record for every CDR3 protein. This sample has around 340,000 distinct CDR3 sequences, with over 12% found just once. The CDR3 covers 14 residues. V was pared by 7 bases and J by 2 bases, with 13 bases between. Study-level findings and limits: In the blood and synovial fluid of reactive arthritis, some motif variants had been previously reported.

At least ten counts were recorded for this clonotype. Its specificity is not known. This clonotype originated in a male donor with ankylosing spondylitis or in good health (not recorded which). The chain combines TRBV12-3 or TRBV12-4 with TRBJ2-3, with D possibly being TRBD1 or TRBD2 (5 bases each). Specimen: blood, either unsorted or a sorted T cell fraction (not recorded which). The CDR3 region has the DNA TGTGCCAGCACCCAAGCAGGGACCACAGATACGCAGTATTTT. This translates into CASTQAGTTDTQYF.